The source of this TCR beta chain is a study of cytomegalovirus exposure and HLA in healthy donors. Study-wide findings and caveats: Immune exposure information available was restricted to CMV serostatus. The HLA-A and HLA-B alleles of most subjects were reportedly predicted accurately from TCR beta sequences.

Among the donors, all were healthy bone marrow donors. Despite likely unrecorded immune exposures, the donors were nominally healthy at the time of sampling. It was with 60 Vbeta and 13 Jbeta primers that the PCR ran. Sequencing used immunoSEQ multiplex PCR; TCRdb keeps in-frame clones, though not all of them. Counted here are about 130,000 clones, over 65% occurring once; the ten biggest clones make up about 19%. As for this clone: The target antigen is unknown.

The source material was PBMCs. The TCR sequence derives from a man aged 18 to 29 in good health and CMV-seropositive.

The CDR3 region has the DNA TGTGCCAGCAGTCTTCTGGGAGGGTTTAGGACTGAAGCTTTCTTT. Its protein is CASSLLGGFRTEAFF. The J gene is TRBJ1-1, the V gene TRBV27; unclear D gene. Germline V gene lookup returns CDR1 MNHEY and CDR2 SMNVEV (reference sequence). The CDR3 extends over 15 amino acids. Trimming pared 5 bases from V and 5 bases from J, leaving 18 bases between.